The rows below give T cell receptor beta chains drawn from one sample of a study of cytomegalovirus exposure and HLA in healthy donors. Produced via immunoSEQ multiplex PCR; TCRdb's table is partial and in-frame only. This table has some 120,000 clones, 80% appearing once. The sample was PBMCs. These receptors were taken from a man aged 25-40 years in good health and CMV-seronegative. Both conserved end residues are part of each CDR3. The D gene is left open where the match is weak. Clone sizes are given selectively: once, few, many, or a class where the clone is expanded.

v_call	j_call	d_call	clone_size	cdr3_aa	cdr3_nt
TRBV6-1	TRBJ1-3	-	-	CASSDPQGSGNTIYF	TGTGCCAGCAGTGACCCACAGGGAAGTGGAAACACCATATATTTT
TRBV28	TRBJ2-7	TRBD1	few	CASSLTGNGYEQYF	TGTGCCAGCAGTTTGACAGGGAATGGCTACGAGCAGTACTTC
TRBV4-3	TRBJ1-2	TRBD1	-	CASSQDNQGVSFGGYTF	TGCGCCAGCAGCCAAGATAATCAGGGGGTCAGCTTTGGGGGCTACACCTTC
TRBV6-5	TRBJ2-7	TRBD2	-	CASSKGLAGTYEQYF	TGTGCCAGCAGTAAGGGACTAGCGGGTACCTACGAGCAGTACTTC
TRBV29-1	TRBJ2-7	-	-	CSAKDGIGEQYF	TGCAGCGCCAAGGACGGGATTGGCGAGCAGTACTTC
TRBV9	TRBJ1-2	-	-	CASSVDGTPNYGYPF	TGTGCCAGCAGCGTAGATGGGACACCCAACTATGGCTACCCCTTC
TRBV9	TRBJ2-2	-	-	CASSATVQGHFTGELFF	TGTGCCAGCAGCGCCACGGTCCAGGGGCATTTTACCGGGGAGCTGTTTTTT
TRBV5-1	TRBJ2-7	-	-	CASSRTDTYEQYF	TGCGCCAGCAGCAGGACAGATACCTACGAGCAGTACTTC
TRBV29-1	TRBJ2-7	-	-	CSVDLGSYEQYF	TGCAGCGTTGACCTCGGGAGTTACGAGCAGTACTTC
TRBV5-1	TRBJ2-5	-	-	CASSLGQAQETQYF	TGCGCCAGCAGCTTGGGACAGGCTCAAGAGACCCAGTACTTC
TRBV21-1	TRBJ2-7	-	-	CASSKIRTGSSYEQYF	TGTGCCAGCAGCAAAATTAGGACAGGGAGCTCCTACGAGCAGTACTTC
TRBV7-8	TRBJ2-1	-	-	CASSLAITSGGYNEQFF	TGTGCCAGCAGCTTAGCAATTACAAGCGGAGGCTACAATGAGCAGTTCTTC
TRBV7-2	TRBJ2-1	-	-	CASSLGRSRGDNEQFF	TGTGCCAGCAGCTTAGGCAGGTCCAGGGGCGACAATGAGCAGTTCTTC
TRBV5-6	TRBJ2-1	TRBD2	-	CASSRRLAGLINEQFF	TGTGCCAGCAGCCGCCGGCTAGCGGGATTAATCAATGAGCAGTTCTTC
TRBV28	TRBJ1-5	-	few	CASSFTAGWGNQPQHF	TGTGCCAGCAGTTTTACGGCAGGATGGGGCAATCAGCCCCAGCATTTT